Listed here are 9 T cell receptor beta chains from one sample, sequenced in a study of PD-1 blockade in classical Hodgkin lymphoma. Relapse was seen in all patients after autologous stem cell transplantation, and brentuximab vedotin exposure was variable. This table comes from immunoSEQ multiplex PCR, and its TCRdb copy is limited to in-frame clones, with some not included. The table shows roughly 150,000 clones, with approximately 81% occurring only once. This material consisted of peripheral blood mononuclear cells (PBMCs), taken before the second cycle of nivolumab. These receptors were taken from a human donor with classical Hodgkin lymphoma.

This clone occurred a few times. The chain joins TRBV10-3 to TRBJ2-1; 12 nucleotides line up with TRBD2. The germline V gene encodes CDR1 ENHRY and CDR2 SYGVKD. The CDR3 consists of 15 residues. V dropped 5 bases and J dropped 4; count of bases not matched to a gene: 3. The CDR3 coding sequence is TGTGCCATCAGTCTGACTAGCGGGGGATACAATGAGCAGTTCTTC. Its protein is CAISLTSGGYNEQFF.

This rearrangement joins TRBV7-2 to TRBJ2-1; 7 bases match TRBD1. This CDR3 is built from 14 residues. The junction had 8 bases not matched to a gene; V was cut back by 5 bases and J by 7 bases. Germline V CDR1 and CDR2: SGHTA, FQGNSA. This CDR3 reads CASSPRQGRNEQFF. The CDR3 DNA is TGTGCCAGCAGCCCGAGACAGGGAAGGAATGAGCAGTTCTTC.

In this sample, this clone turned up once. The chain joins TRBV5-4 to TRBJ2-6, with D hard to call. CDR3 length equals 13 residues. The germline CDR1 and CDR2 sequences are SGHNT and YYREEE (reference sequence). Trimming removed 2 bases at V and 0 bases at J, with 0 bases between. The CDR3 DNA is TGTGCCAGCAGCTTCTCTGGGGCCAACGTCCTGACTTTC. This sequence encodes CASSFSGANVLTF.

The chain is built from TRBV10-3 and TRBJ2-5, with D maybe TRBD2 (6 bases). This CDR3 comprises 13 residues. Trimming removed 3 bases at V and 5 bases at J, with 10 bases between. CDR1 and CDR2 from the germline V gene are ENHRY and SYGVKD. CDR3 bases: TGTGCCATCAGTGATCGGGAGATGGAGACCCAGTACTTC. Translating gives CAISDREMETQYF.

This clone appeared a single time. CDR3 DNA: TGTGCCGGGTCGACAGGCCGCTATGGCTACACCTTC. It specifies CAGSTGRYGYTF. This chain joins TRBV6-6 and TRBJ1-2, with D possibly matching TRBD1 (6 bases). The V end lost 11 bases, the J end lost 4 bases, and 14 bases lay between the germline ends. The CDR3 length is 12 residues. Per the germline V gene, CDR1 is MNHNY and CDR2 is SVGAGI (reference sequence).

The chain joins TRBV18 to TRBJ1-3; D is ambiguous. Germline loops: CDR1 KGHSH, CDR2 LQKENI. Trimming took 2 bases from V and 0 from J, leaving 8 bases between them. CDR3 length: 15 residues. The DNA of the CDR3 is TGTGCCAGCTCACCAATCCACAGCTCTGGAAACACCATATATTTT. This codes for CASSPIHSSGNTIYF. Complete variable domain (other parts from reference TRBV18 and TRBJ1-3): NAGVMQNPRHLVRRRGQEARLRCSPMKGHSHVYWYRQLPEEGLKFMVYLQKENIIDESGMPKERFSAEFPKEGPSILRIQQVVRGDSAAYFCASSPIHSSGNTIYFGEGSWLTVV.

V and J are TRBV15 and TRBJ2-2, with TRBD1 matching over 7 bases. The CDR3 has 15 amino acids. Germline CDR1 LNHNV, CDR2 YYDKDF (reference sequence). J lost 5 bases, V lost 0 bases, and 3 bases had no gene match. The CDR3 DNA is TGTGCCACCAGCAGAGATGTGACAGGGACCGGGGAGCTGTTTTTT. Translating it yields CATSRDVTGTGELFF.

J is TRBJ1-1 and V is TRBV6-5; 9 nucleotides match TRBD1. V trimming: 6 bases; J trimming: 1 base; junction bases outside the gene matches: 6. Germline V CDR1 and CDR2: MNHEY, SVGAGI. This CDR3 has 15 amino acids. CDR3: CASSYNRGQNTEAFF. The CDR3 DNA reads TGTGCCAGCAGCTATAACAGGGGGCAGAACACTGAAGCTTTCTTT.

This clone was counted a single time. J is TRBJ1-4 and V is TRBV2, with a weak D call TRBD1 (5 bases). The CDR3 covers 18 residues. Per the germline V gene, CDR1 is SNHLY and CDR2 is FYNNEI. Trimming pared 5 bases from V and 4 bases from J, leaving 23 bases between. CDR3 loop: CASSLVPYYWGVNEKLFF. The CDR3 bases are TGTGCCAGCAGTCTGGTCCCGTACTATTGGGGGGTTAATGAAAAACTGTTTTTT.